A single sample gave rise to the 28 T cell receptor beta chains below, sequenced in a study of T cells in Graves' hyperthyroidism and ophthalmopathy (dated by TCRdb to between 2017 and 2020). The library was produced with multiplex PCR. The instrument was an Illumina HiSeq 2000. The TCR beta CDR3 regions were amplified from the RNA transcripts. For the first round of RT-PCR on the TCR CDR3, the HTBI primer set was used together with the Qiagen OneStep RT-PCR kit. The public reads were run again by TCRdb, first through fastp at Q25 and then through MiXCR, and only productive beta chains were kept. A single entry per CDR3 protein holds the most common genes and DNA from its merged rows. A total of 200,000 to 250,000 distinct CDR3 sequences appear in this sample, 15% to 20% of them only once. 50% of the sample goes to the ten largest clones. Sequencing was done on a sample of blood. Every receptor here comes from a man aged 45-65 years with Graves' hyperthyroidism.

V usage is TRBV29-1 and J usage is TRBJ2-3; 8 bases agree with TRBD2. Unmatched junction bases numbered 9, after V lost 0 bases and J lost 4 bases. The CDR3 covers 16 residues. Germline V gives CDR1 SQVTM, CDR2 ANQGSEA. CDR3 protein: CSVEDRTGGSADTQYF. CDR3 nucleotide sequence: TGCAGCGTTGAAGATCGGACGGGAGGGTCCGCAGATACGCAGTATTTT.

This clonotype was seen more than once but under ten times. The J gene is TRBJ1-2, the V gene TRBV5-1, with 12 bases that match TRBD1. Trimming at V came to 4 bases and at J to 5 bases, leaving 9 bases not matched to a gene. CDR1 and CDR2 (germline): SGHRS, YFSETQ. The length of the CDR3 is 16 residues. The CDR3 region is CASSGGTGGAGYGYTF. CDR3 coding DNA: TGCGCCAGCAGCGGCGGGACAGGGGGCGCTGGGTATGGCTACACCTTC. Supplemented by reference TRBV5-1 and TRBJ1-2, the full variable domain reads KAGVTQTPRYLIKTRGQQVTLSCSPISGHRSVSWYQQTPGQGLQFLFEYFSETQRNKGNFPGRFSGRQFSNSRSEMNVSTLELGDSALYLCASSGGTGGAGYGYTFGSGTRLTVV.

This clonotype was detected ten times or more. CDR3 DNA: TGTGCCAGCATGCTAACGACAGGGGGGAACACTGAAGCTTTCTTT. Its translation is CASMLTTGGNTEAFF. The chain has TRBV7-9 and TRBJ1-1, with 9 bases fitting TRBD1. The CDR3 is 15 residues long. Germline V gene data show CDR1 as SEHNR and CDR2 as FQNEAQ (reference sequence). V was clipped by 7 bases and J by 1 base; unmatched bases: 7.

The table lists this clonotype with a few counts. This chain links TRBV11-1 with TRBJ2-2; D remains ambiguous. Trimming left V 2 bases short and J 0 bases short, with 10 bases between. This CDR3 contains 16 residues. Per germline, CDR1 SGHAT and CDR2 FQDESV (reference sequence). CDR3 nucleotides: TGTGCCAGCAGCTTAATTTTGGGGTCGAACACCGGGGAGCTGTTTTTT. Amino acid sequence: CASSLILGSNTGELFF.

This clonotype was counted a few times. The gene calls are TRBV3-1 and TRBJ2-1; perhaps TRBD2 as D (5 bases). The germline gives CDR1 LGHDT, CDR2 YNNKEL (reference sequence). The CDR3 length is 15 residues. Trimming cost V 3 bases and J 4 bases, with 13 bases left between them. In nucleotides, the CDR3 is TGTGCCAGCAGCCAGGCTCGACTAAATTACAATGAGCAGTTCTTC. Its protein product is CASSQARLNYNEQFF.

This clonotype has a count of ten or more. The chain couples TRBV7-8 to TRBJ2-1; TRBD2 matches at 13 bases. CDR3 length: 18 residues. The J segment lost 7 bases and the V segment lost 4 bases, leaving 13 bases of the junction unmatched. Germline CDR1 reads SGHVS; CDR2 reads FQNEAQ. CDR3 nucleotides: TGTGCCAGCAGCTCCCTCGGACTAGCGGGAGTTACTGGGAATGAGCAGTTCTTC. Its translation is CASSSLGLAGVTGNEQFF.

This clonotype was found many times. This chain uses TRBV20-1 with TRBJ1-5, with TRBD1 as a possible D gene (5 bases). Per germline, CDR1 DFQATT and CDR2 SNEGSKA (reference sequence). With 6 bases removed from V and 2 bases from J, the gap between germline ends came to 14 bases. The length of the CDR3 is 14 residues. CDR3 region: CSALGGGGNQPQHF. CDR3 nucleotides: TGCAGTGCCCTCGGGGGTGGGGGCAATCAGCCCCAGCATTTT.

The gene calls are TRBV4-1 and TRBJ1-2, with 9 nucleotides matching TRBD1. With 0 bases clipped from V and 7 bases from J, the junction kept 6 bases outside the gene matches. The germline CDR1 and CDR2 sequences are MGHRA and YSYEKL. The CDR3 consists of 15 residues. This CDR3 is CASSQDTWDRVGYTF. Here the CDR3 DNA reads TGCGCCAGCAGCCAAGATACGTGGGACAGGGTTGGCTACACCTTC.

This clonotype showed up many times. This CDR3 reads CASSFGGPASNQPQHF. In DNA, the CDR3 is TGTGCCAGCAGTTTTGGGGGGCCAGCTAGCAATCAGCCCCAGCATTTT. This chain uses TRBV28 with TRBJ1-5; possibly TRBD1 for D (6 bases). Trimming took off 3 bases at V and 0 bases at J, with 12 bases between the two ends. The CDR3 length is 16 residues. CDR1 MDHEN and CDR2 SYDVKM come from the germline V gene.

Note on this clonotype: This may stem from a read error, because a much larger clone lies one nucleotide away. V gene TRBV5-1 combines with J gene TRBJ2-5, with D possibly called TRBD1 or TRBD2 (5 bases each). Germline assignment: CDR1 SGHRS and CDR2 YFSETQ. The CDR3 loop spans 14 amino acids. CDR3 loop: CASSSTGAQETQHF. The CDR3 region has the DNA TGCGCCAGCAGCTCGACCGGGGCCCAAGAGACCCAGCACTTC.

This clonotype was counted at least ten times. The chain combines TRBV18 with TRBJ2-7, with TRBD1 matching over 7 bases. CDR1 is KGHSH, CDR2 LQKENI, per germline. V shed 8 bases, J shed 2 bases, and the junction held 9 bases outside the gene matches. The CDR3 is 14 residues long. CDR3 sequence: CASSPRTGAYEQYF. CDR3 coding DNA: TGTGCCAGCAGTCCTCGGACAGGAGCCTACGAGCAGTACTTC.

The sample holds a few counts of this clonotype. The J gene is TRBJ2-2, the V gene TRBV28, with D possibly matching TRBD2 (5 bases). Germline-derived CDR1 and CDR2 are MDHEN and SYDVKM. Trimming cost V 3 bases and J 5 bases, with 10 bases left between them. The CDR3 has 14 residues. The CDR3 DNA reads TGTGCCAGCAGTTTTGAACGGAGGACCGGGGAGCTGTTTTTT. This encodes CASSFERRTGELFF.

This clonotype was observed many times. The rearrangement links TRBV20-1 to TRBJ1-2; D may be TRBD1 (5 bases). Trimming took off 1 base at V and 6 bases at J, with 15 bases between the two ends. This CDR3 region has 14 residues. Germline lookup yields CDR1 DFQATT and CDR2 SNEGSKA (reference sequence). The CDR3 coding sequence is TGCAGTGCTAGAGTCTCCAGGGACGAGAATGGCTACACCTTC. Amino acid sequence: CSARVSRDENGYTF.

This clonotype was seen ten or more times. The rearrangement joins TRBV28 to TRBJ2-2; 8 bases map to TRBD2. The germline V gene encodes CDR1 MDHEN and CDR2 SYDVKM. The length of the CDR3 is 16 residues. V was pared by 2 bases and J by 4 bases, with 6 bases of the junction left unmatched. The CDR3 here is CASSLGAGVGTGELFF. The DNA for the CDR3 is TGTGCCAGCAGTTTAGGAGCGGGAGTAGGCACCGGGGAGCTGTTTTTT.

This clonotype was picked up many times. The chain uses TRBV10-3 and TRBJ1-1; D unresolved. The germline CDR1 and CDR2 sequences are ENHRY and SYGVKD. This CDR3 comprises 13 residues. V was trimmed by 6 bases and J by 4 bases, leaving 12 bases between them. CDR3 nucleotide sequence: TGTGCCATCAGAGCGGGCGGCGGCACTGAAGCTTTCTTT. Amino acid sequence: CAIRAGGGTEAFF.

A few counts support this clonotype. The gene calls are TRBV6-1 and TRBJ2-1; perhaps TRBD1 as D (5 bases). V was pared by 6 bases and J by 10 bases, with 16 bases between. Germline CDR1 reads MNHNS; CDR2 reads SASEGT. The CDR3 contains 13 residues. The CDR3 is CASSQKRTMEQFF. CDR3 nucleotide sequence: TGTGCCAGCAGCCAAAAACGGACAATGGAGCAGTTCTTC.

This clonotype was seen repeatedly, ten times or more. The chain carries TRBV12-3 or TRBV12-4 and TRBJ1-4, with 10 bases identical to TRBD1. The V segment lost 3 bases and the J segment 8 bases; nucleotides outside the gene matches: 6. This CDR3 comprises 15 residues. CDR3 sequence reads: CASSFPGQGGEKLFF. As DNA, the CDR3 is TGTGCCAGCAGTTTCCCCGGACAGGGGGGGGAAAAACTGTTTTTT.

This clonotype was detected ten times or more. CDR3 sequence: CASSEIGAYEQYF. CDR3 DNA sequence: TGTGCCAGCAGTGAAATCGGTGCCTACGAGCAGTACTTC. The rearrangement uses TRBV2 and TRBJ2-7; D remains ambiguous. CDR1 is SNHLY and CDR2 is FYNNEI in the germline V gene. Trimming took 2 bases from V and 2 from J, leaving 7 bases between them. This CDR3 has 13 residues. The full variable domain, in which reference TRBV2 and TRBJ2-7 provide the parts outside the CDR3, is EPEVTQTPSHQVTQMGQEVILRCVPISNHLYFYWYRQILGQKVEFLVSFYNNEISEKSEIFDDQFSVERPDGSNFTLKIRSTKLEDSAMYFCASSEIGAYEQYFGPGTRLTVT.

This clonotype was counted ten times or more. This chain links TRBV6-1 with TRBJ2-7; D is ambiguous. The germline V gene has CDR1 MNHNS and CDR2 SASEGT. This CDR3 is built from 14 residues. The V gene lost 1 base and the J gene lost 2 bases, with 9 bases spanning the gap. The CDR3 spells CASSEVGIPYEQYF. DNA of the CDR3: TGTGCCAGCAGTGAAGTGGGGATCCCCTACGAGCAGTACTTC.

The chain employs TRBV28 and TRBJ2-3, with TRBD2 matching over 8 bases. After removal of 6 bases from V and 5 bases from J, the junction contained 16 bases not matched to a gene. Germline V lookup: CDR1 MDHEN, CDR2 SYDVKM. The CDR3 is 17 residues long. The CDR3 is CASSPGGGQIMGDTQYF. CDR3 DNA sequence: TGTGCCAGCAGCCCGGGGGGGGGGCAGATCATGGGAGATACGCAGTATTTT.

This clonotype was seen repeatedly, ten times or more. Here the CDR3 DNA reads TGCAGTGCCAGTCCCGGGACAGTGAACACTGAAGCTTTCTTT. Its protein is CSASPGTVNTEAFF. The chain couples TRBV20-1 to TRBJ1-1; TRBD1 matches 7 bases. CDR3 size: 14 residues. Germline V lookup: CDR1 DFQATT, CDR2 SNEGSKA (reference sequence). The V and J ends lost 6 bases and 0 bases, in that order; junction bases with no gene match: 7.

The genes are TRBV9 and TRBJ1-5; 8 bases are a match to TRBD1. Germline V gene data show CDR1 as SGDLS and CDR2 as YYNGEE. The V gene end was trimmed by 3 bases and the J gene end by 5 bases; junction bases not matched to a gene: 4. This CDR3 has 14 amino acids. CDR3 region: CASSGGTGDQPQHF. CDR3 coding DNA: TGTGCCAGCAGCGGTGGGACAGGAGATCAGCCCCAGCATTTT.

The V call is TRBV7-8, the J call TRBJ2-5; 12 nucleotides match TRBD2. This CDR3 comprises 14 residues. CDR1 is SGHVS and CDR2 is FQNEAQ in the germline V gene. Germline trimming cut 5 bases from V and 7 bases from J; bases unmatched to any gene: 5. CDR3 coding DNA: TGTGCCAGCAGCGAGACTAGCGGGGGAGGGACCCAGTACTTC. Encoded protein: CASSETSGGGTQYF.

This clonotype was recorded a few times. The chain combines TRBV5-4 with TRBJ2-1, with 9 bases matching TRBD2. After removal of 4 bases from V and 4 bases from J, the junction contained 9 bases not matched to a gene. This CDR3 spans 16 amino acids. CDR1 SGHNT and CDR2 YYREEE come from the germline V gene (reference sequence). This CDR3 reads CASSLRLAEAYNEQFF. CDR3 coding DNA: TGTGCCAGCAGCCTGAGACTAGCGGAGGCTTACAATGAGCAGTTCTTC.

The chain recombines TRBV30 with TRBJ1-2; D is ambiguous. Deletions cut 7 bases from V and 0 bases from J, with 15 bases between. The CDR3 is made up of 14 amino acids. CDR1 is GTSNPN and CDR2 is SVGIG in the germline V gene (reference sequence). CDR3 nucleotides: TGTGCCTCGATACGGCAGTGGCCTAACTATGGCTACACCTTC. It translates to CASIRQWPNYGYTF.

This clonotype was observed a handful of times. This sequence joins TRBV7-2 and TRBJ2-1, with 8 bases lining up with TRBD1. Germline assignment: CDR1 SGHTA and CDR2 FQGNSA. After removal of 0 bases from V and 5 bases from J, the junction contained 6 bases not matched to a gene. The CDR3 has 16 amino acids. In nucleotides, the CDR3 is TGTGCCAGCAGCTTAGCTTTGGGACAGGCAAACAATGAGCAGTTCTTC. It is translated as CASSLALGQANNEQFF.

This clonotype appeared a single time. Just one base apart from a much larger clone, this may be a read error. The CDR3 loop is CANSFTGFEQPQHF. Here the CDR3 DNA reads TGTGCCAACAGTTTCACAGGCTTCGAGCAGCCCCAGCATTTT. The chain has TRBV28 and TRBJ1-5, with D possibly TRBD1 on 5 matching bases. This CDR3 has 14 residues. Looked up from germline, CDR1 is MDHEN and CDR2 is SYDVKM.

This clonotype was observed many times. The chain is built from TRBV28 and TRBJ1-4, with D tentatively TRBD1 (5 bases). The CDR3 runs 13 residues. V lost 7 bases, J lost 8 bases, and 14 bases lay in between. Germline V gene data show CDR1 as MDHEN and CDR2 as SYDVKM. DNA of the CDR3: TGTGCCAGCATGGGGAGCAGGGAAGAAAAACTGTTTTTT. Residues: CASMGSREEKLFF. Full variable domain (outside the CDR3, taken from reference TRBV28 and TRBJ1-4): DVKVTQSSRYLVKRTGEKVFLECVQDMDHENMFWYRQDPGLGLRLIYFSYDVKMKEKGDIPEGYSVSREKKERFSLILESASTNQTSMYLCASMGSREEKLFFGSGTQLSVL.